This entry lists 10 T cell receptor beta chains sequenced from one sample in a study of T cell responses to AZD1222 COVID-19 vaccine. Profiling relied on immunoSEQ multiplex PCR, and the TCRdb table lists in-frame clones only, not all of them. The data contain 110,000 to 150,000 clones, 85% to 95% of them singletons. Sequences were derived from peripheral blood, sampled on day 0 of MenACWY control vaccination. All receptors come from an adult in good health.

The chain has TRBV2 and TRBJ1-1; D unresolved. Germline CDR1 SNHLY, CDR2 FYNNEI. The CDR3 is made up of 11 amino acids. The V end was cut by 5 bases, the J end by 4 bases, with 5 bases between. CDR3 nucleotides: TGTGCCAGCAGTCGTTTCACTGAAGCTTTCTTT. Translating it yields CASSRFTEAFF.

This clone appeared once. The V and J genes are TRBV11-2 and TRBJ1-2; possibly TRBD1 for D (6 bases). The CDR3 contains 12 residues. V dropped 3 bases and J dropped 8 bases, with 10 bases sitting between them. CDR1 and CDR2 from the germline V gene are SGHAT and FQNNGV. The CDR3 region is CASSLDSWGYTF. The DNA of the CDR3 is TGTGCCAGCAGCTTGGACAGTTGGGGCTACACCTTC.

The chain uses TRBV10-3 and TRBJ2-7; 10 bases fit TRBD2. The length of the CDR3 is 19 residues. Germline V gives CDR1 ENHRY, CDR2 SYGVKD. V lost 2 bases, J lost 2 bases, and 15 bases stayed unmatched. CDR3 amino acids: CAISELNLAGGTAPYEQYF. The DNA for the CDR3 is TGTGCCATCAGTGAGCTCAATTTAGCGGGAGGTACTGCCCCCTACGAGCAGTACTTC.

This chain connects TRBV27 to TRBJ2-3, with 10 bases aligning to TRBD2. With V trimmed by 6 bases and J by 2 bases, 8 bases remained unmatched. The V gene's germline CDR1 is MNHEY and CDR2 SMNVEV (reference sequence). This CDR3 comprises 16 residues. The CDR3 DNA reads TGTGCCAGCAGCTGGGCTAGCGGGAGCTTCACAGATACGCAGTATTTT. Protein sequence: CASSWASGSFTDTQYF.

V gene TRBV10-3 combines with J gene TRBJ2-5; maybe TRBD2 (5 bases). This CDR3 is built from 15 residues. The V gene's germline CDR1 is ENHRY and CDR2 SYGVKD. The V gene lost 3 bases and the J gene lost 2 bases, with 13 bases spanning the gap. CDR3 sequence reads: CAISDPGRFQETQYF. CDR3 bases: TGTGCCATCAGTGACCCGGGAAGATTTCAAGAGACCCAGTACTTC.

The rearrangement joins TRBV3-1 (or the pseudogene TRBV3-2) to TRBJ1-1; no reliable D call. Trimming left V 0 bases short and J 0 bases short, with 8 bases between. The V gene's germline CDR1 is LGHDT and CDR2 YNNKEL (reference sequence). CDR3 length equals 15 residues. CDR3 DNA sequence: TGTGCCAGCAGCCAAGACTGGGGTCTGAACACTGAAGCTTTCTTT. Protein sequence: CASSQDWGLNTEAFF.

This sequence joins TRBV15 and TRBJ1-5; D ambiguous. CDR1 and CDR2 from the germline V gene are LNHNV and YYDKDF (reference sequence). Trimming pared 1 base from V and 1 base from J, leaving 11 bases between. The CDR3 covers 16 residues. The CDR3 loop is CATSRGNIGSNQPQHF. The CDR3 DNA follows: TGTGCCACCAGCAGAGGTAATATTGGGAGCAATCAGCCCCAGCATTTT.

J is TRBJ2-2 and V is TRBV2; D may be TRBD2 (6 bases). With 7 bases removed from V and 3 bases from J, the gap between germline ends came to 21 bases. There are 17 residues in the CDR3. The germline gives CDR1 SNHLY, CDR2 FYNNEI. The CDR3 region has the DNA TGTGCCAGCACCGCCGGGGGTGGAGGGGTGTACACCGGGGAGCTGTTTTTT. It is translated as CASTAGGGGVYTGELFF.

The chain links TRBV11-2 to TRBJ2-1; D gene uncertain. Trimming cost V 8 bases and J 2 bases, with 16 bases left between them. The CDR3 is 15 amino acids. Germline CDR1 and CDR2: SGHAT and FQNNGV. DNA of the CDR3: TGTGCCAGCGAAAAAGGAACACCTCCCTACAATGAGCAGTTCTTC. Amino acid sequence: CASEKGTPPYNEQFF.

The genes are TRBV11-2 and TRBJ1-2; D call uncertain. The CDR3 totals 15 residues. V lost 2 bases and J lost 3, with 13 bases in between. Germline values: CDR1 SGHAT, CDR2 FQNNGV. The CDR3 here is CASSLLARTDYGYTF. Here the CDR3 DNA reads TGTGCCAGCAGCTTACTCGCCAGGACGGACTATGGCTACACCTTC.